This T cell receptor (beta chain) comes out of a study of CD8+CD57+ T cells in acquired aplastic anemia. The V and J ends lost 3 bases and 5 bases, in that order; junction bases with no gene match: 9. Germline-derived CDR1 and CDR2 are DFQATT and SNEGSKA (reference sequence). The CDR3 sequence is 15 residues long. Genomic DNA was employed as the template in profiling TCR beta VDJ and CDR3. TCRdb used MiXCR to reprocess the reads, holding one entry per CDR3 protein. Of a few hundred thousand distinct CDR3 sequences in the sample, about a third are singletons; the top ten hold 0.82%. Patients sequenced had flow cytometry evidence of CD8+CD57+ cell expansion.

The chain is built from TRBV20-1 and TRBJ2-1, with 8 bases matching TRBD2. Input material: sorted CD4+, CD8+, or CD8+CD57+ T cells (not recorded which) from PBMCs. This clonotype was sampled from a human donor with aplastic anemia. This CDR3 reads CSASIAGTRDNEQFF. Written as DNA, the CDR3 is TGCAGTGCTAGTATAGCCGGGACTAGAGACAATGAGCAGTTCTTC.